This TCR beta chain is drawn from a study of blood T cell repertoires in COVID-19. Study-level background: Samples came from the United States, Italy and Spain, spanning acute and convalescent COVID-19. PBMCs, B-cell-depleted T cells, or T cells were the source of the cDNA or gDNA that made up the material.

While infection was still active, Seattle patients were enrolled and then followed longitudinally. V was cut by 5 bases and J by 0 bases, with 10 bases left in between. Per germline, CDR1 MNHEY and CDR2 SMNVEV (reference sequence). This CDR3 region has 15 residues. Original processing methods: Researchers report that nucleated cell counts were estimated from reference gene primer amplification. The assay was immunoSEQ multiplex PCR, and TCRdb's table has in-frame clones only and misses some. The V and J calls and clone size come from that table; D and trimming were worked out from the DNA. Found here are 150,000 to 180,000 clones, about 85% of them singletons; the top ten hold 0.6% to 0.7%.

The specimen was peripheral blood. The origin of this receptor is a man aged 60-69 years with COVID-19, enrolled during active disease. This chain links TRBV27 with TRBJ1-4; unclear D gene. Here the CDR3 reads CASSPRGATNEKLFF. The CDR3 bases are TGTGCCAGCAGTCCCCGCGGCGCAACTAATGAAAAACTGTTTTTT.